This entry features one T cell receptor (beta chain) sequence. As yet, its antigen is unknown. The sample originates from a study of early stage breast cancer tumors. Broader study findings: Compared with adjacent normal breast tissue, tumors showed about 2.5-fold greater T cell density and higher clonality. Comparing each tissue with blood distinguished tumor from normal in about 90% of the 16 patients. Chain pairing and CD4, CD8 or FOXP3 expression were not captured.

Each sample had two DNA replicates, around 0.45 ug blood or around 1.5 ug tissue. Sequenced by immunoSEQ multiplex PCR; TCRdb stores in-frame clones only, minus some. The sample shows roughly 49,000 clones, approximately 78% of them seen only once. The receptor was isolated from a person aged 40-50 years with breast cancer. Input material: blood.

The CDR3 spells CAWSHKGTGGDEQYF. The CDR3 DNA is TGTGCCTGGAGTCACAAAGGGACAGGGGGAGACGAGCAGTACTTC. The V call is TRBV30, the J call TRBJ2-7; 11 bases fit TRBD1. This CDR3 has 15 amino acids. CDR1 and CDR2 from the germline V gene are GTSNPN and SVGIG (reference sequence). J lost 5 bases, V lost 2 bases, and 8 bases had no gene match. The variable domain in full, with the rest retrieved from reference TRBV30 and TRBJ2-7, is SQTIHQWPATLVQPVGSPLSLECTVEGTSNPNLYWYRQAAGRGLQLLFYSVGIGQISSEVPQNLSASRPQDRQFILSSKKLLLSDSGFYLCAWSHKGTGGDEQYFGPGTRLTVT.